One TCR beta chain is described in this entry. This entry belongs to a study of control samples from healthy donors and cancer patients. Sequenced by immunoSEQ multiplex PCR; TCRdb stores in-frame clones only, minus some. Among about 98,000 clones listed, approximately 81% were seen once. This CDR3 has 15 amino acids. V was clipped by 5 bases and J by 4 bases; unmatched bases: 8. In germline, CDR1 is MNHEY, CDR2 SVGAGI. The TCR sequence derives from a woman aged 25-40 years in good health. The chain couples TRBV6-5 to TRBJ2-7, with 10 bases identical to TRBD1. The material sequenced was blood. This CDR3 reads CASSKDRGGAYEQYF. The CDR3 nucleotides are TGTGCCAGCAGTAAGGACAGGGGGGGAGCGTACGAGCAGTACTTC.